The TCR beta chain under discussion was sequenced for a study of blood T cell repertoires in COVID-19. The CDR3 length is 14 residues. Germline-derived CDR1 and CDR2 are SEHNR and FQNEAQ (reference sequence). The V end lost 5 bases, the J end lost 1 base, and 11 bases lay between the germline ends. Data came from immunoSEQ multiplex PCR; TCRdb stores just in-frame clones and leaves some out. The data show about 76,000 clones, 70% to 90% seen once. The source material was peripheral blood. V usage is TRBV7-9 and J usage is TRBJ1-2, with TRBD1 as a possible D gene (6 bases). The sequence derives from a man aged 60-69 years with COVID-19, enrolled during active disease. The CDR3 here is CASSPGQNNYGYTF. The CDR3 nucleotides read TGTGCCAGCAGCCCCGGACAGAATAACTATGGCTACACCTTC.